These T cell receptor beta chains were read from a single sample in a study of T cell responses to AZD1222 COVID-19 vaccine. Profiling relied on immunoSEQ multiplex PCR, and the TCRdb table lists in-frame clones only, not all of them. The table records 150,000 to 200,000 clones, approximately 92% of them present only once. The sample here was peripheral blood, taken on day 0 of AZD1222 vaccination. The receptors derive from an adult in good health. CDR3s include the opening cysteine and the closing phenylalanine or tryptophan. D genes are given only for firm matches.

TRBD2	TRBV29-1	CSVDWRGSSYNEQFF
.	TRBV6-5	CASMGREPQYF
.	TRBV5-6	CASSERLSWGTEAFF
TRBD1	TRBV6-2/TRBV6-3	CASSRQGRGNQPQHF
TRBD2	TRBV7-9	CASSLLRLAAAGEQYF
.	TRBV19	CASSIREGSTQYF
TRBD2	TRBV7-2	CASSLGSSGVSNEQFF
.	TRBV5-6	CASSLWALTGELFF
.	TRBV9	CASSVGGGPYSGYTF
TRBD1	TRBV6-5	CATLPQGAPVYGYTF
.	TRBV7-6	CASSLQPENLHEQYF
.	TRBV7-9	CASIPGHEQYF
.	TRBV7-9	CASSSDTVAEAFF
.	TRBV4-1	CASSPPKGGFTDTQYF
.	TRBV28	CASQTLAKNIQYF
.	TRBV15	CATSRDRRYGYTF
.	TRBV2	CASSELGYEQYF
.	TRBV2	CASCRQYNEQFF
.	TRBV6-4	CASSDSPGRNNSPLHF
.	TRBV7-8	CASSPTPPTSGSYEQYF
TRBD1	TRBV7-6	CASSLTTGVNTEAFF
.	TRBV6-2/TRBV6-3	CASSRGYGYTF
.	TRBV6-2/TRBV6-3	CASSYVGANTIYF
.	TRBV7-3	CASSLTFGRLQSTDTQYF
.	TRBV7-8	CASSSGPSPLHF
.	TRBV5-6	CASSLVEANYEQYF
.	TRBV28	CASITGRVGQQYF
.	TRBV25-1	CASSTYNEQFF
.	TRBV9	CASSEGRRADTQYF
TRBD2	TRBV7-3	CASSRGGAGDEQFF
.	TRBV19	CASSVGLSGANVLTF
.	TRBV14	CASSRNQNTEAFF
.	TRBV9	CASSVEGRAYYGYTF
.	TRBV7-9	CASNQIGGQGRGRNTIYF
.	TRBV9	CASSVFSGENEQFF
TRBD1	TRBV2	CASSELQGAFGTEAFF
.	TRBV5-1	CASSPTGAVAEAFF
TRBD1	TRBV6-5	CASSRTGSDTGELFF
TRBD1	TRBV28	CAGNPGQGTDGYTF
.	TRBV7-2	CASSETSNYGYTF
.	TRBV29-1	CSVEDVGGNTIYF
TRBD2	TRBV7-2	CASSPRTSPDTQYF
.	TRBV21-1	CASSRDRRTNQPQHF
.	TRBV11-2	CASSLEAYNEQFF
.	TRBV28	CASSFYRDRTDTQYF
.	TRBV10-3	CAIRASGVAYEQYF
.	TRBV7-9	CAGLMSQGNTGELFF
TRBD1	TRBV19	CASTDRGASPLHF
.	TRBV19	CASSRFTGAGSNQPQHF